A selection of T cell receptor beta chains follows, all from one sample in a study of shared clonotypes between healthy human individuals. Clones were sequenced by immunoSEQ multiplex PCR, and TCRdb holds only the in-frame ones, with some missing. Of millions of clones listed, 95% were seen once; the top ten hold under 0.15%. Sequenced input: naive CD4+ T cells sorted from blood. All receptors come from a man aged 18 to 29 in good health. CDR3s include the opening cysteine and the closing phenylalanine or tryptophan. D genes are given only for firm matches. The size entry is marked missing in some rows and otherwise reads once, few, many or a size class.

cdr3_nt | cdr3_aa | j_call | v_call | clone_size | d_call
TGTGCCAGCAGCTTGTCGGGAGCTCGGAATGAGCAGTTCTTC | CASSLSGARNEQFF | TRBJ2-1 | TRBV7-2 | - | -
TGTGCCAGCAGTTCTGGACAGATTGCGAATTCACCCCTCCACTTT | CASSSGQIANSPLHF | TRBJ1-6 | TRBV27 | - | -
TGTGCCAGCTCCCCCGGGAACTACGAGCAGTACTTC | CASSPGNYEQYF | TRBJ2-7 | TRBV6-6 | - | -
TGTGCCAGCTCACCACAGCCAGAAGGGAGGAACACCATATATTTT | CASSPQPEGRNTIYF | TRBJ1-3 | TRBV18 | - | -
TGTGCCAGCAGGACTGGTAACTATGGCTACACCTTC | CASRTGNYGYTF | TRBJ1-2 | TRBV2 | - | -
TGTGCCAGCAGCCCCGGGACGGGAACCGGGGAGCTGTTTTTT | CASSPGTGTGELFF | TRBJ2-2 | TRBV7-9 | - | -
TGCGCCAGCAGCCTAGGAGGGCAAAACAATGAGCAGTTCTTC | CASSLGGQNNEQFF | TRBJ2-1 | TRBV5-1 | - | -
TGTGCCATCAGTTCTAGCGGGAGAGTCGGTGAGCAGTTCTTC | CAISSSGRVGEQFF | TRBJ2-1 | TRBV10-3 | - | TRBD2
TGTGCCAGCTCACCGCTGGACAGTTCTGCCATTCAGTACTTC | CASSPLDSSAIQYF | TRBJ2-4 | TRBV18 | - | -
TGTGCCAGCAAATGGCAGATGAATTCACCCCTCCACTTT | CASKWQMNSPLHF | TRBJ1-6 | TRBV6-5 | - | -
TGTGCCATCAGTGAGGAGGGGATGGGAAACACCATATATTTT | CAISEEGMGNTIYF | TRBJ1-3 | TRBV10-3 | - | -
TGTGCCAGCAGCTTGCCGGGAGAGCAGTTCTTC | CASSLPGEQFF | TRBJ2-1 | TRBV7-9 | - | -
TGTGCCAGCAAAAGGGCCTACGAGCAGTACTTC | CASKRAYEQYF | TRBJ2-7 | TRBV28 | - | -
TGTGCCAGCAGCCCCCCTCTAGCGCGGAGCTCCTACAATGAGCAGTTCTTC | CASSPPLARSSYNEQFF | TRBJ2-1 | TRBV7-9 | once | -
TGCGCCAGCAGCCAAGAACCGGGTGGGCCCGGCTACACCTTC | CASSQEPGGPGYTF | TRBJ1-2 | TRBV4-1 | - | -
TGTGCCAGCAGTTTGCCGGCCAGGGGGGACACTGAAGCTTTCTTT | CASSLPARGDTEAFF | TRBJ1-1 | TRBV28 | - | TRBD1
TGTGCCTGGAGTGTACAGCAGGGGGTCGCCTACGAGCAGTACTTC | CAWSVQQGVAYEQYF | TRBJ2-7 | TRBV30 | - | TRBD1
TGCGCCAGCAGCCAAATGTTGCAGGGCGAGACCCAGTACTTC | CASSQMLQGETQYF | TRBJ2-5 | TRBV4-1 | - | -
TGTGCCAGCAGGGGGACAGGGTGGGGAGAGACCCAGTACTTC | CASRGTGWGETQYF | TRBJ2-5 | TRBV6-1 | - | TRBD1
TGCGCCAGCAGCCTCCCCCAGCGGGGGGGCCGGGATACGCAGTATTTT | CASSLPQRGGRDTQYF | TRBJ2-3 | TRBV5-1 | - | TRBD2
TGTGCCACCAGCAGAGATAGTTGGGTGGGGATCACAGATACGCAGTATTTT | CATSRDSWVGITDTQYF | TRBJ2-3 | TRBV15 | - | -
TGTGCCAGCAGCGTAGGAGGGGAAACAGAAAAACTGTTTTTT | CASSVGGETEKLFF | TRBJ1-4 | TRBV9 | - | -
TGTGCCAGTAGTATCCATGAGGAGAACACTGAAGCTTTCTTT | CASSIHEENTEAFF | TRBJ1-1 | TRBV19 | many | -
TGTGCCATCATGGGTAGCGACCATACCTACAATGAGCAGTTCTTC | CAIMGSDHTYNEQFF | TRBJ2-1 | TRBV10-3 | - | -
TGCAGCGTGATGGGCACCCTAGCAGAGCAGTACTTC | CSVMGTLAEQYF | TRBJ2-7 | TRBV29-1 | - | -
TGTGCCAGCAGTCCGCGACGACAAAATTTACCCTACGAGCAGTACTTC | CASSPRRQNLPYEQYF | TRBJ2-7 | TRBV5-6 | - | -
TGTGCCATCAGTGAACACCTGATGGGAATCAATCAGCCCCAGCATTTT | CAISEHLMGINQPQHF | TRBJ1-5 | TRBV10-3 | - | -
TGTGCCAGCAGCGAGGCCCCGGACACTGAAGCTTTCTTT | CASSEAPDTEAFF | TRBJ1-1 | TRBV9 | - | -
TGTGCCAGCAGGCTCGATCAGCCCCAGCATTTT | CASRLDQPQHF | TRBJ1-5 | TRBV6-1 | once | -
TGCGCCAGCAGTGAGCCCTGGAGGGGACTAGCGGGGGCCCGCACAGATACGCAGTATTTT | CASSEPWRGLAGARTDTQYF | TRBJ2-3 | TRBV10-2 | - | TRBD2
TGTGCCAGCAGAGGGCAGGGGGCCCCTTACGAGCAGTACTTC | CASRGQGAPYEQYF | TRBJ2-7 | TRBV25-1 | - | TRBD1
TGTGCCAGCCGTCAGGGACAGGGTTTCGGGAGGGAGCAGTTCTTC | CASRQGQGFGREQFF | TRBJ2-1 | TRBV6-1 | - | TRBD1
TGCGCCAGCAGCTTGGAGGGAGGAGGGGCCAAAAACATTCAGTACTTC | CASSLEGGGAKNIQYF | TRBJ2-4 | TRBV5-1 | - | -
TGTGCCATCAGTGAAAAACGGGAAAGCACAGATACGCAGTATTTT | CAISEKRESTDTQYF | TRBJ2-3 | TRBV10-3 | - | -
TGTGCCACCATGAACCCCGGGGGGGCTAATGAAAAACTGTTTTTT | CATMNPGGANEKLFF | TRBJ1-4 | TRBV28 | - | -
TGTGCCAGCAGCTTGCTGGAGGGAAACTCTGGAAACACCATATATTTT | CASSLLEGNSGNTIYF | TRBJ1-3 | TRBV5-5 | - | -
TGTGCCAGCAGTTTACAGACTAGCCTAGATACGCAGTATTTT | CASSLQTSLDTQYF | TRBJ2-3 | TRBV27 | - | TRBD2
TGTGCCAGCAGTCGTCTTAGCAATCAGCCCCAGCATTTT | CASSRLSNQPQHF | TRBJ1-5 | TRBV27 | - | -
TGTGCCAGCAGCTTATATGTAGGGGCTCTTAAATACACCGGGGAGCTGTTTTTT | CASSLYVGALKYTGELFF | TRBJ2-2 | TRBV7-2 | - | -
TGTGCCAGCAGTCAAACATTGGGCGGGAGGAACACCGGGGAGCTGTTTTTT | CASSQTLGGRNTGELFF | TRBJ2-2 | TRBV11-2 | - | TRBD2